Detailed here is one T cell receptor beta chain. The data are from a study of control samples from healthy donors and cancer patients. The repertoire was sequenced with immunoSEQ multiplex PCR; TCRdb's copy has only in-frame clones and lacks some. The table records 250,000 to 300,000 clones, roughly 82% of them present only once. Germline values: CDR1 MNHEY, CDR2 SVGAGI. Deletions cut 5 bases from V and 6 bases from J, with 19 bases between. The CDR3 is 15 amino acids. The chain links TRBV6-5 to TRBJ1-2; no clear D. Sequenced input: PBMCs. The source of this sequence is a woman in her sixties or seventies with lung cancer. CDR3 nucleotide sequence: TGTGCCAGCAGTCCGTGGTTGGAGACGATCGATGGCTACACCTTC. Its translation: CASSPWLETIDGYTF.